This T cell receptor (beta chain) was obtained from a study of blood T cells in healthy people across ages. The length of the CDR3 is 17 residues. V lost 5 bases and J 0 bases, leaving 17 bases between the germline ends. CDR1 and CDR2 from the germline V gene are MDHEN and SYDVKM. This clonotype showed up just a few times. A second PCR of roughly 7 to 11 cycles used a sample-barcoded 5' primer and a J-beta primer mix. TCRdb re-called the 5' RACE reads through MiXCR, storing one row per CDR3 protein. The sample consists of 1.5 million to 2 million distinct CDR3 sequences, around half of them appearing once. The total RNA that was extracted per sample amounted to at least 5 micrograms.

The rearrangement joins TRBV28 to TRBJ1-5; D is perhaps TRBD1 (6 bases). This sequence was found in a woman between 40 and 55 years old in good health. Input material: blood. The CDR3: CASSRDTGTYSNQPQHF. The CDR3 DNA follows: TGTGCCAGCAGTCGGGATACAGGGACGTATAGCAATCAGCCCCAGCATTTT.